This T cell receptor beta chain came from a study of control samples from healthy donors and cancer patients. CDR3 length: 13 residues. Germline assignment: CDR1 SGHTA and CDR2 FQGNSA. V was trimmed by 3 bases and J by 5 bases, leaving 8 bases between them. TCRdb's table, derived via immunoSEQ multiplex PCR, lists solely in-frame clones and lacks some. This sample yields 140,000 to 150,000 clones, of which 89% are seen a single time; roughly 5% belongs to the top ten. Sequencing was performed on blood. J is TRBJ1-5 and V is TRBV7-2; D call uncertain. The source is a man in his thirties or forties in good health. CDR3: CASSFRPYQPQHF. In nucleotides, the CDR3 is TGTGCCAGCAGCTTTAGGCCGTATCAGCCCCAGCATTTT.